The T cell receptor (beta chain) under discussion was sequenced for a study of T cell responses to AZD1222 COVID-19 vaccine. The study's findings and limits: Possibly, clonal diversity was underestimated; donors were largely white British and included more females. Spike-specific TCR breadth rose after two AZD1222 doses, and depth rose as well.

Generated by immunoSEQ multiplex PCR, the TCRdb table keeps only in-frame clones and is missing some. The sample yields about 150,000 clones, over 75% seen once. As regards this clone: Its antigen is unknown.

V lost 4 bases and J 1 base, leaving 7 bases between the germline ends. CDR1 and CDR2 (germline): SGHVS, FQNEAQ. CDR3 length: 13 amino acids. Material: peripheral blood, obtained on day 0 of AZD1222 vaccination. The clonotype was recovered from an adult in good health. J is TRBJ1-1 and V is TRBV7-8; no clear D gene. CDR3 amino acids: CASSSSGNTEAFF. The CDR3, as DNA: TGTGCCAGCAGCTCTTCCGGGAACACTGAAGCTTTCTTT.